The 9 T cell receptor beta chains listed next were all sequenced from one sample in a study of PD-1 blockade in classical Hodgkin lymphoma. The time point here: cycle 4 day 1 (C4D1), after five to seven weeks of nivolumab. All the patients suffered relapse after autologous stem cell transplantation, and brentuximab vedotin exposure differed. Isolation of CD4+ T cells from thawed PBMCs was performed by magnetic negative selection. Repertoires were generated with immunoSEQ multiplex PCR, while TCRdb's copy carries only in-frame clones and drops some. The sample shows roughly 30,000 clones, approximately 80% of them seen only once. Specimen: CD4+ T cells from blood, collected before the fourth cycle of nivolumab. The receptors originated from a human donor with classical Hodgkin lymphoma.

The gene calls are TRBV7-9 and TRBJ2-7, with D maybe TRBD1 (7 bases). This CDR3 has 15 residues. CDR1 is SEHNR, CDR2 FQNEAQ, per germline (reference sequence). Trimming cost V 0 bases and J 2 bases, with 11 bases left between them. CDR3 sequence: CASSLAAGQTYEQYF. CDR3 in DNA: TGTGCCAGCAGCTTAGCTGCGGGACAGACCTACGAGCAGTACTTC.

V usage is TRBV6-5 and J usage is TRBJ1-2; 7 bases match TRBD1. Germline CDR1 and CDR2: MNHEY and SVGAGI. The V segment lost 5 bases and the J segment 5 bases; nucleotides outside the gene matches: 5. There are 13 residues in the CDR3. The CDR3 DNA follows: TGTGCCAGCAGTACCGGGACAGAATATGGCTACACCTTC. It encodes CASSTGTEYGYTF.

The genes are TRBV7-9 and TRBJ2-1, with TRBD2 matching 7 bases. The CDR3 spans 14 residues. Unmatched junction bases numbered 8, after V lost 2 bases and J lost 10 bases. Germline-derived CDR1 and CDR2 are SEHNR and FQNEAQ (reference sequence). CDR3 residues: CASSLTQRGFEQFF. The DNA of the CDR3 is TGTGCCAGCAGCTTAACCCAGCGGGGTTTCGAGCAGTTCTTC.

This clone was counted only a few times. V gene TRBV5-1 combines with J gene TRBJ1-5; D call uncertain. The CDR3 totals 15 residues. The germline gives CDR1 SGHRS, CDR2 YFSETQ. The V and J ends lost 0 bases and 2 bases respectively, with 9 bases between them. The CDR3 bases are TGCGCCAGCAGCTTGGCGGGAATGGGCAATCAGCCCCAGCATTTT. This encodes CASSLAGMGNQPQHF. Drawing the rest from reference TRBV5-1 and TRBJ1-5, the complete variable domain is KAGVTQTPRYLIKTRGQQVTLSCSPISGHRSVSWYQQTPGQGLQFLFEYFSETQRNKGNFPGRFSGRQFSNSRSEMNVSTLELGDSALYLCASSLAGMGNQPQHFGDGTRLSIL.

The chain combines TRBV5-5 with TRBJ1-2; D is undetermined. Looked up from germline, CDR1 is SGHKS and CDR2 is YYEKEE (reference sequence). This CDR3 is 13 amino acids long. Trimming took 2 bases from V and 0 from J, leaving 5 bases between them. The chain's CDR3 is CASSLRANYGYTF. The CDR3 DNA sequence: TGTGCCAGCAGCTTAAGAGCTAACTATGGCTACACCTTC.

The chain combines TRBV4-1 with TRBJ2-5; a weak D match, TRBD2 (6 bases). In germline, CDR1 is MGHRA, CDR2 YSYEKL. The CDR3 sequence is 16 residues long. Trimming left V 4 bases short and J 4 bases short, with 19 bases between. CDR3 in amino acids: CASSRVGGRVLETQYF. In nucleotides, the CDR3 is TGCGCCAGCAGCCGTGTTGGAGGGAGAGTGCTAGAGACCCAGTACTTC.

This chain uses TRBV5-1 with TRBJ2-3; maybe TRBD2 (5 bases). Trimming shortened V by 0 bases and J by 5 bases, and 10 bases separated the two germline ends. In germline, CDR1 is SGHRS, CDR2 YFSETQ. This CDR3 contains 14 residues. The CDR3 coding sequence is TGCGCCAGCAGCTTGGGAACAGAGGGAGATACGCAGTATTTT. This translates into CASSLGTEGDTQYF.

The CDR3 DNA follows: TGCAGCGTACGGGAGCGGAGTGAAAAACTGTTTTTT. It specifies CSVRERSEKLFF. The V call is TRBV29-1, the J call TRBJ1-4; D remains ambiguous. CDR3 size: 12 residues. V was cut by 6 bases and J by 7 bases, with 12 bases left in between. Germline assignment: CDR1 SQVTM and CDR2 ANQGSEA.

This chain uses TRBV5-1 with TRBJ1-5, with D maybe TRBD1 (6 bases). The CDR3 totals 15 residues. Per the germline V gene, CDR1 is SGHRS and CDR2 is YFSETQ. With 1 base removed from V and 10 bases from J, the gap between germline ends came to 18 bases. Here the CDR3 reads CASSLTGAGNSPQHF. The CDR3 nucleotides read TGCGCCAGCAGCTTGACGGGGGCGGGAAATTCTCCCCAGCATTTT.